Following are 6 T cell receptor beta chains from one sample sequenced in a study of cytomegalovirus exposure and HLA in healthy donors. PCR primers comprised 60 Vbeta and 13 Jbeta primers. The repertoire was sequenced with immunoSEQ multiplex PCR; TCRdb's copy has only in-frame clones and lacks some. This sample carries approximately 150,000 clones, roughly three fifths of them seen once, and the ten largest clones take around 1.9%. The sequenced sample consisted of PBMCs. Every receptor here comes from a male donor in good health and CMV-seronegative.

This clone was observed a few times. The V and J genes are TRBV9 and TRBJ1-6; TRBD1 matches at 9 bases. The V segment lost 8 bases and the J segment 5 bases; nucleotides outside the gene matches: 8. The CDR3 has 15 residues. From germline, CDR1 is SGDLS and CDR2 YYNGEE. CDR3 sequence: CARAGWTGDNSPLHF. The CDR3 nucleotides read TGTGCCAGAGCTGGTTGGACAGGGGATAATTCACCCCTCCACTTT.

This clone was seen repeatedly, ten times or more. The J gene is TRBJ1-6, the V gene TRBV4-3; D not resolved. V was shortened by 0 bases and J by 4 bases, with 4 bases between the two germline ends. Germline V lookup: CDR1 LGHNA, CDR2 YSLEER. This CDR3 contains 14 residues. The CDR3 protein is CASSQDLYNSPLHF. CDR3 DNA: TGCGCCAGCAGCCAAGATCTTTATAATTCACCCCTCCACTTT.

V usage is TRBV5-1 and J usage is TRBJ2-7, with TRBD1 identical over 8 bases. Germline trimming cut 4 bases from V and 0 bases from J; bases unmatched to any gene: 6. The CDR3 totals 15 residues. Germline lookup yields CDR1 SGHRS and CDR2 YFSETQ. The chain's CDR3 is CASSPGQAYSYEQYF. As DNA, the CDR3 is TGCGCCAGCAGCCCGGGACAGGCCTACTCCTACGAGCAGTACTTC. Supplemented by reference TRBV5-1 and TRBJ2-7, the full variable domain reads KAGVTQTPRYLIKTRGQQVTLSCSPISGHRSVSWYQQTPGQGLQFLFEYFSETQRNKGNFPGRFSGRQFSNSRSEMNVSTLELGDSALYLCASSPGQAYSYEQYFGPGTRLTVT.

The chain carries TRBV7-2 and TRBJ1-6; 7 bases map to TRBD1. This CDR3 has 15 amino acids. Losses at the gene ends were 5 bases for V and 8 bases for J; bases not matched to a gene: 9. Germline values: CDR1 SGHTA, CDR2 FQGNSA. CDR3 sequence (DNA): TGTGCCAGCAGCCTTACTAGGACAGGCGATTCACCCCTCCACTTT. Amino acid sequence: CASSLTRTGDSPLHF. The entire variable domain, with the rest obtained from reference TRBV7-2 and TRBJ1-6, is as follows: GAGVSQSPSNKVTEKGKDVELRCDPISGHTALYWYRQSLGQGLEFLIYFQGNSAPDKSGLPSDRFSAERTGGSVSTLTIQRTQQEDSAVYLCASSLTRTGDSPLHFGNGTRLTVT.

This clone was recorded a few times. A read error may produce the germline difference seen at one junction end. This chain uses TRBV27 with TRBJ1-2, with 7 positions matching TRBD1. This CDR3 is 14 amino acids long. Germline-derived CDR1 and CDR2 are MNHEY and SMNVEV (reference sequence). CDR3 sequence: CASSLSLGGRGYPF. DNA for the CDR3: TGTGCCAGCAGTTTATCCCTAGGGGGCCGAGGCTACCCCTTC.

In this sample, this clone turned up a few times. The J gene is TRBJ2-2, the V gene TRBV10-1, with a weak D call TRBD2 (5 bases). Germline-derived CDR1 and CDR2 are WNHNN and SYGVQD (reference sequence). V was pared by 10 bases and J by 7 bases, with 16 bases between. The CDR3 length is 13 residues. The CDR3 here is CATSRTWDGELFF. In DNA form, the CDR3 reads TGCGCCACCTCTCGGACTTGGGACGGGGAGCTGTTTTTT.